The 15 T cell receptor beta chains listed next were all sequenced from one sample in a study of spatial heterogeneity in lung cancer. Specified time point: blood at routine non-recurrence follow-up after resection. TCRdb itself ran the 5' RACE reads through MiXCR, one entry per CDR3 protein. The profile shows around 32,000 distinct CDR3 sequences, about 10% of them singletons. Source: PBMCs, taken at follow-up. Every receptor here comes from a female donor with early-stage non-small cell lung cancer.

The sample holds a few counts of this clonotype. The chain joins TRBV19 to TRBJ1-3; D is undetermined. CDR3 size: 12 residues. Germline V lookup: CDR1 LNHDA, CDR2 SQIVND (reference sequence). Trimming shortened V by 7 bases and J by 4 bases, and 8 bases separated the two germline ends. CDR3 amino acids: CASTHGGNTIYF. In DNA form, the CDR3 reads TGTGCCAGTACCCACGGCGGAAACACCATATATTTT. Full variable domain (outside the CDR3, taken from reference TRBV19 and TRBJ1-3): DGGITQSPKYLFRKEGQNVTLSCEQNLNHDAMYWYRQDPGQGLRLIYYSQIVNDFQKGDIAEGYSVSREKKESFPLTVTSAQKNPTAFYLCASTHGGNTIYFGEGSWLTVV.

This clonotype was observed many times. This chain uses TRBV10-3 with TRBJ2-7; 8 bases match TRBD2. Germline CDR1 and CDR2: ENHRY and SYGVKD. The V gene end was trimmed by 6 bases and the J gene end by 0 bases; junction bases not matched to a gene: 4. The CDR3 covers 14 residues. DNA for the CDR3: TGTGCCATCAGGACTAGCGATTACTCCTACGAGCAGTACTTC. This codes for CAIRTSDYSYEQYF.

The chain is built from TRBV7-2 and TRBJ2-1, with D tentatively TRBD1 (6 bases). Germline CDR1 reads SGHTA; CDR2 reads FQGNSA. V was clipped by 2 bases and J by 0 bases, with 14 bases between them. This CDR3 is 17 amino acids long. In nucleotides, the CDR3 is TGTGCCAGCAGCTTAATTGGGGGCGGTAGCTCCTACAATGAGCAGTTCTTC. Its translation: CASSLIGGGSSYNEQFF.

This clonotype showed up many times. V and J are TRBV12-3 or TRBV12-4 and TRBJ2-7; 10 bases fit TRBD1. The CDR3 loop spans 14 amino acids. Unmatched junction bases numbered 0, after V lost 1 base and J lost 3 bases. In DNA form, the CDR3 reads TGTGCCAGCAGTTTAGGGACAGGGGGCTACGAGCAGTACTTC. Encoded protein: CASSLGTGGYEQYF.

To note about this clonotype: This sequence may be a read error, since a much larger clone differs from it by one base. The gene calls are TRBV28 and TRBJ1-5; no reliable D call. Trimming shortened V by 5 bases and J by 5 bases, and 19 bases separated the two germline ends. Germline V gene lookup returns CDR1 MDHEN and CDR2 SYDVKM. The length of the CDR3 is 16 residues. CDR3 amino acids: CASSPLLLDGDQPQHF. The CDR3 region has the DNA TGTGCCAGCAGTCCCCTATTGTTAGATGGAGATCAGCCCCAGCATTTT.

This clonotype was seen only a few times. The J gene is TRBJ2-5, the V gene TRBV7-6; D may be TRBD2 (5 bases). This CDR3 is 14 amino acids long. The V and J ends lost 2 bases and 6 bases respectively, with 13 bases between them. Germline V lookup: CDR1 SGHVS, CDR2 FNYEAQ. The DNA of the CDR3 is TGTGCCAGCAGCTTACCCGAGGGCCGGCAGACCCAGTACTTC. Protein sequence: CASSLPEGRQTQYF.

This clonotype was found a few times. At one end the junction does not follow the germline gene, possibly because of a read error. The chain recombines TRBV28 with TRBJ1-3, with TRBD1 as a possible D gene (5 bases). This CDR3 spans 13 amino acids. The germline V gene encodes CDR1 MDHEN and CDR2 SYDVKM. Here the CDR3 reads CASRGTVGTTIYF. The CDR3 region has the DNA TGTGCCAGCAGAGGGACGGTCGGAACCACCATATATTTT.

This clonotype was seen only a few times. The gene calls are TRBV5-1 and TRBJ2-2; 10 bases agree with TRBD2. This CDR3 is built from 14 residues. V dropped 4 bases and J dropped 7; count of bases not matched to a gene: 4. CDR1 SGHRS and CDR2 YFSETQ come from the germline V gene. The CDR3 is CASSTRTSGGELFF. In nucleotides, the CDR3 is TGCGCCAGCAGCACACGGACTAGCGGCGGGGAGCTGTTTTTT.

The gene calls are TRBV15 and TRBJ1-1, with D possibly TRBD1 on 5 matching bases. V was pared by 5 bases and J by 3 bases, with 10 bases between. There are 13 residues in the CDR3. Germline V lookup: CDR1 LNHNV, CDR2 YYDKDF (reference sequence). The CDR3 DNA reads TGTGCCACCAGCGCCCGGGGGTACACTGAAGCTTTCTTT. The encoded protein is CATSARGYTEAFF. The whole variable domain, remainder taken from reference TRBV15 and TRBJ1-1, is DAMVIQNPRYQVTQFGKPVTLSCSQTLNHNVMYWYQQKSSQAPKLLFHYYDKDFNNEADTPDNFQSRRPNTSFCFLDIRSPGLGDTAMYLCATSARGYTEAFFGQGTRLTVV.

The table lists this clonotype with many counts. The CDR3 loop reads CASSGAGTGELFF. The CDR3 DNA reads as TGCGCCAGCAGCGGAGCGGGCACCGGGGAGCTGTTTTTT. This chain joins TRBV5-1 and TRBJ2-2, with TRBD2 as a possible D gene (6 bases). V lost 4 bases and J lost 4, with 8 bases in between. The CDR3 is made up of 13 amino acids. The germline V gene encodes CDR1 SGHRS and CDR2 YFSETQ.

The chain has TRBV7-9 and TRBJ1-4; D is unresolved. CDR3 size: 13 residues. Trimming stripped 5 bases from V and 7 bases from J, with 11 bases between. Germline CDR1 and CDR2: SEHNR and FQNEAQ (reference sequence). The chain's CDR3 is CASSPPGGEKLFF. CDR3 bases: TGTGCCAGCAGCCCACCCGGCGGTGAAAAACTGTTTTTT.

Ten or more counts support this clonotype. The chain uses TRBV28 and TRBJ1-6; D gene uncertain. This CDR3 comprises 16 residues. CDR1 is MDHEN, CDR2 SYDVKM, per germline. Trimming pared 1 base from V and 3 bases from J, leaving 10 bases between. The CDR3 protein is CASSLSVPVYNSPLHF. Written as DNA, the CDR3 is TGTGCCAGCAGTTTATCTGTCCCGGTCTATAATTCACCCCTCCACTTT.

This clonotype was picked up many times. This sequence joins TRBV20-1 and TRBJ1-5; D is unresolved. With 4 bases removed from V and 0 bases from J, the gap between germline ends came to 13 bases. CDR3 length: 15 amino acids. Germline-derived CDR1 and CDR2 are DFQATT and SNEGSKA (reference sequence). The CDR3, as DNA: TGCAGTGCTACCGTTAGAACAACTAGCAATCAGCCCCAGCATTTT. Translating it yields CSATVRTTSNQPQHF.

This clonotype was seen ten or more times. The chain is built from TRBV7-2 and TRBJ1-2; D unresolved. The CDR3 has 15 residues. The V end was cut by 5 bases, the J end by 2 bases, with 15 bases between. Germline V gene sequence: CDR1 SGHTA, CDR2 FQGNSA. CDR3 loop: CASSPYMAGNYGYTF. DNA for the CDR3: TGTGCCAGCAGCCCCTATATGGCGGGCAACTATGGCTACACCTTC. The full variable domain, with the rest looked up from reference TRBV7-2 and TRBJ1-2, is GAGVSQSPSNKVTEKGKDVELRCDPISGHTALYWYRQSLGQGLEFLIYFQGNSAPDKSGLPSDRFSAERTGGSVSTLTIQRTQQEDSAVYLCASSPYMAGNYGYTFGSGTRLTVV.

In this sample, this clonotype turned up many times. This chain joins TRBV5-4 and TRBJ2-5; D not certain. Trimming stripped 1 base from V and 2 bases from J, with 9 bases between. Germline assignment: CDR1 SGHNT and CDR2 YYREEE (reference sequence). The length of the CDR3 is 14 residues. The CDR3 nucleotides read TGTGCCAGCAGCTTGTATAACAGTCAAGAGACCCAGTACTTC. Translating it yields CASSLYNSQETQYF.